This entry lists 20 T cell receptor beta chains sequenced from one sample in a study of cytomegalovirus exposure and HLA in healthy donors. Amplification used 60 Vbeta primers and 13 Jbeta primers. TCRdb's copy holds only in-frame clones and misses some; the assay was immunoSEQ multiplex PCR. The sample lists a few hundred thousand clones, roughly 80% occurring once. Sequenced input: PBMCs. These TCRs come from a woman in her 30s in good health and CMV-seronegative.

This sequence joins TRBV6-5 and TRBJ2-1; weak D call: TRBD2 (6 bases). Germline V lookup: CDR1 MNHEY, CDR2 SVGAGI. This CDR3 is built from 15 residues. Between the trimmed V and J ends, which lost 2 bases and 4 bases, there was a span of 12 bases. CDR3 sequence: CASSYGGAGYNEQFF. The CDR3 bases are TGTGCCAGCAGTTACGGAGGGGCAGGGTACAATGAGCAGTTCTTC.

The chain links TRBV29-1 to TRBJ2-1, with a weak D call TRBD2 (5 bases). V was cut by 0 bases and J by 3 bases, with 15 bases left in between. The CDR3 spans 16 residues. The germline V gene encodes CDR1 SQVTM and CDR2 ANQGSEA. CDR3 nucleotide sequence: TGCAGCGTTGAAGATCCCTCCAGGACTGTCTACAATGAGCAGTTCTTC. This sequence encodes CSVEDPSRTVYNEQFF.

The rearrangement joins TRBV29-1 to TRBJ2-7; D might be TRBD1 (5 bases). The germline V gene has CDR1 SQVTM and CDR2 ANQGSEA. The CDR3 is 13 amino acids. V gave up 4 bases and J gave up 7 bases, with 17 bases separating them. CDR3 nucleotides: TGCAGCGTTGGGGAACCGGACACCCTAGAGCAGTACTTC. Translating it yields CSVGEPDTLEQYF.

The gene calls are TRBV5-1 and TRBJ2-5, with 12 bases matching TRBD1. After removal of 4 bases from V and 5 bases from J, the junction contained 6 bases not matched to a gene. The CDR3 contains 15 residues. Germline V lookup: CDR1 SGHRS, CDR2 YFSETQ. The CDR3 region is CASSGTGGALETQYF. The CDR3 DNA follows: TGCGCCAGCAGCGGGACAGGGGGCGCGTTGGAGACCCAGTACTTC. The full variable domain, rest sourced from reference TRBV5-1 and TRBJ2-5, is KAGVTQTPRYLIKTRGQQVTLSCSPISGHRSVSWYQQTPGQGLQFLFEYFSETQRNKGNFPGRFSGRQFSNSRSEMNVSTLELGDSALYLCASSGTGGALETQYFGPGTRLLVL.

This clone was counted once. The gene calls are TRBV7-9 and TRBJ2-1; tentatively, D is TRBD2 (6 bases). Germline CDR1 and CDR2: SEHNR and FQNEAQ (reference sequence). The CDR3 length is 16 residues. Trimming removed 1 base at V and 8 bases at J, with 18 bases between. CDR3 region: CASSLGPGGTSDEQFF. As DNA, the CDR3 is TGTGCCAGCAGCTTAGGGCCGGGCGGGACGTCCGATGAGCAGTTCTTC.

The chain employs TRBV29-1 and TRBJ2-1, with D maybe TRBD2 (5 bases). V was clipped by 7 bases and J by 2 bases, with 15 bases between them. This CDR3 has 14 amino acids. Looked up from germline, CDR1 is SQVTM and CDR2 is ANQGSEA. DNA for the CDR3: TGCAGCGGTGACCGGGAAGCGGCCTACAATGAGCAGTTCTTC. This gives the protein CSGDREAAYNEQFF.

The V gene is TRBV5-1, the J gene TRBJ1-2; the D gene is possibly TRBD1 (6 bases). V lost 4 bases and J 0 bases, leaving 10 bases between the germline ends. Looked up from germline, CDR1 is SGHRS and CDR2 is YFSETQ. The CDR3 is 14 residues long. CDR3 sequence: CASSRDTPNYGYTF. CDR3 bases: TGCGCCAGCAGCAGGGACACCCCTAACTATGGCTACACCTTC.

This clone showed up just a few times. The rearrangement uses TRBV6-1 and TRBJ1-1; D gene unclear. The CDR3 runs 11 residues. V lost 7 bases and J 1 base, leaving 4 bases between the germline ends. Germline V gene lookup returns CDR1 MNHNS and CDR2 SASEGT. The CDR3 DNA sequence: TGTGCCAGCAACAAGAACACTGAAGCTTTCTTT. Amino acid sequence: CASNKNTEAFF.

Worth noting for this clone: Other DNA sequences in this sample translate to the same CDR3. The chain couples TRBV5-4 to TRBJ2-3, with D uncertain. The V end was cut by 0 bases, the J end by 3 bases, with 5 bases between. This CDR3 region has 13 residues. CDR1 is SGHNT and CDR2 is YYREEE in the germline V gene (reference sequence). The CDR3 is CASSLGGTDTQYF. The CDR3 DNA is TGTGCCAGCAGCTTGGGAGGTACAGATACGCAGTATTTT.

V and J are TRBV19 and TRBJ2-1; D is uncertain. V lost 3 bases and J lost 7, with 13 bases in between. The CDR3 sequence is 14 residues long. Germline V gene lookup returns CDR1 LNHDA and CDR2 SQIVND (reference sequence). CDR3 sequence: CASSIHPDLNEQFF. Written as DNA, the CDR3 is TGTGCCAGTAGTATCCATCCAGACTTGAATGAGCAGTTCTTC.

To note about this clone: At one boundary the junction diverges from the germline segment, which might be a read error. V usage is TRBV30 and J usage is TRBJ2-7; D call uncertain. This CDR3 has 13 residues. Germline V gene lookup returns CDR1 GTSNPN and CDR2 SVGIG (reference sequence). CDR3 bases: TGTGCCTGGAGTGTTAACCTATCCTACGGGCAGTACTTC. Its translation: CAWSVNLSYGQYF.

This chain links TRBV4-1 with TRBJ2-3, with no clear D. The CDR3 spans 12 residues. The germline V and J ends were trimmed by 2 bases and 5 bases, with 5 bases remaining between them. Germline V gene sequence: CDR1 MGHRA, CDR2 YSYEKL. The CDR3 DNA reads as TGCGCCAGCAGCCAACCATTAGATACGCAGTATTTT. Translated, it gives CASSQPLDTQYF.

The rearrangement uses TRBV5-5 and TRBJ2-1; a possible D gene is TRBD1 (6 bases). The CDR3 has 15 amino acids. The V and J ends lost 3 bases and 8 bases respectively, with 18 bases between them. The V gene's germline CDR1 is SGHKS and CDR2 YYEKEE (reference sequence). CDR3 sequence: CASSSPSTGYHEQFF. The DNA for the CDR3 is TGTGCCAGCAGCTCGCCCTCCACAGGGTATCATGAGCAGTTCTTC. Variable domain in full (rest from reference TRBV5-5 and TRBJ2-1): DAGVTQSPTHLIKTRGQQVTLRCSPISGHKSVSWYQQVLGQGPQFIFQYYEKEERGRGNFPDRFSARQFPNYSSELNVNALLLGDSALYLCASSSPSTGYHEQFFGPGTRLTVL.

The V and J genes are TRBV19 and TRBJ2-7; 9 nucleotides agree with TRBD2. The V and J ends lost 4 bases and 1 base, in that order; junction bases with no gene match: 8. Germline CDR1 reads LNHDA; CDR2 reads SQIVND (reference sequence). There are 16 residues in the CDR3. The chain's CDR3 is CASSKLSSGDSYEQYF. The CDR3 bases are TGTGCCAGTAGTAAGTTGTCTAGCGGGGATTCCTACGAGCAGTACTTC.

The chain's CDR3 is CAISDLQGPYGYTF. CDR3 coding DNA: TGTGCCATCAGTGATTTACAGGGCCCCTATGGCTACACCTTC. This chain connects TRBV10-3 to TRBJ1-2, with D maybe TRBD1 (6 bases). V dropped 3 bases and J dropped 4 bases, with 12 bases sitting between them. This CDR3 has 14 amino acids. The V gene's germline CDR1 is ENHRY and CDR2 SYGVKD.

The chain has TRBV7-2 and TRBJ2-3; 7 bases map to TRBD2. V dropped 5 bases and J dropped 13; count of bases not matched to a gene: 12. There are 13 residues in the CDR3. Germline values: CDR1 SGHTA, CDR2 FQGNSA. The DNA for the CDR3 is TGTGCCAGCAGCCAGGACCCTAGCGGCCAGAAGTATTTT. Its protein is CASSQDPSGQKYF.

DNA of the CDR3: TGTGCCAGCAGCTCCCGGACAGGGTCCTACAATGAGCAGTTCTTC. Encoded protein: CASSSRTGSYNEQFF. The chain uses TRBV9 and TRBJ2-1; 8 positions agree with TRBD1. The CDR3 covers 15 residues. V dropped 4 bases and J dropped 1; count of bases not matched to a gene: 4. The V gene's germline CDR1 is SGDLS and CDR2 YYNGEE.

This clone has a single count. V and J are TRBV5-6 and TRBJ2-5; D is unclear. Germline lookup yields CDR1 SGHDT and CDR2 YYEEEE. CDR3 length equals 17 residues. V gave up 2 bases and J gave up 1 base, with 18 bases separating them. The CDR3 nucleotides are TGTGCCAGCAGCTTATTATCCACCATAGCCGCCCAAGAGACCCAGTACTTC. Its protein is CASSLLSTIAAQETQYF.

The rearrangement joins TRBV4-1 to TRBJ2-7; 10 nucleotides agree with TRBD1. Germline V gene data show CDR1 as MGHRA and CDR2 as YSYEKL. V dropped 6 bases and J dropped 3; count of bases not matched to a gene: 8. There are 15 residues in the CDR3. The CDR3 region is CASRRPGTGDYEQYF. CDR3 nucleotide sequence: TGCGCCAGCAGGCGCCCCGGGACAGGGGACTACGAGCAGTACTTC.

This chain links TRBV11-2 with TRBJ1-1, with a possible D match to TRBD1 (5 bases). This CDR3 is built from 11 residues. Trimming removed 5 bases from V and 7 bases from J, with 8 bases in between. Germline-derived CDR1 and CDR2 are SGHAT and FQNNGV. CDR3 DNA sequence: TGTGCCAGCAGCCTGGGGGGTGAAGCTTTCTTT. Translation: CASSLGGEAFF. The full variable domain, rest sourced from reference TRBV11-2 and TRBJ1-1, is EAGVAQSPRYKIIEKRQSVAFWCNPISGHATLYWYQQILGQGPKLLIQFQNNGVVDDSQLPKDRFSAERLKGVDSTLKIQPAKLEDSAVYLCASSLGGEAFFGQGTRLTVV.